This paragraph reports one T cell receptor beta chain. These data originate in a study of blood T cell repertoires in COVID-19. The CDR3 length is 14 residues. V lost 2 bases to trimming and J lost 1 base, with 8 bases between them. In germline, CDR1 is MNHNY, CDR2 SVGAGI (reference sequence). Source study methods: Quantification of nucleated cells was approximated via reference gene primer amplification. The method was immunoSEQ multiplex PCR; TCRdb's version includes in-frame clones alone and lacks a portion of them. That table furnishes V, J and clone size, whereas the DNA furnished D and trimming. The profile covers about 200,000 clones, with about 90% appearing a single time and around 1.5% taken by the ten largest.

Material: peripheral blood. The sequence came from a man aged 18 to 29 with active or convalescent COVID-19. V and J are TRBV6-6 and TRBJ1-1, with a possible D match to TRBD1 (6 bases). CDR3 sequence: CASSYGGQNTEAFF. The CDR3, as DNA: TGTGCCAGCAGTTACGGGGGACAGAACACTGAAGCTTTCTTT.